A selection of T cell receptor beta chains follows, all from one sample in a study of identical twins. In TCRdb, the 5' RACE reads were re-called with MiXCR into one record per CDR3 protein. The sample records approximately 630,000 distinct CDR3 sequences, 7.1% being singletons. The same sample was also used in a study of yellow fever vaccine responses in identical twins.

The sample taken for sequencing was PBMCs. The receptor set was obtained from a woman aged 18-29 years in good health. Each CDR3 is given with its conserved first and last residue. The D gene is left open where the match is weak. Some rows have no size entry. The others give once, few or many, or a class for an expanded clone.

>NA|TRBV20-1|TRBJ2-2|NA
TGCAGTGGTACATCTGGGTCTGTGAACACCGGGGAGCTGTTTTTT
CSGTSGSVNTGELFF
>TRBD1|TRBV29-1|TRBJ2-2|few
TGCAGCGTTGACAGGACAGGGGACAGCGGGGAGCTGTTTTTT
CSVDRTGDSGELFF
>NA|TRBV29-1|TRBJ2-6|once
TGCAGCGTTGAAGACTCGGTCAACTCTGGGGCCAACGTCCTGACTTTC
CSVEDSVNSGANVLTF
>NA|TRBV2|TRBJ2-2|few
TGTGCCAGCACCCAAGGTGTAGTCCCGGGTCGGTCGGGGGAGCTGTTTTTT
CASTQGVVPGRSGELFF
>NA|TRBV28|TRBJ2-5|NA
TGTGCCAGCAGTTTACTAGCGCCAGGGGAGACCCAGTACTTC
CASSLLAPGETQYF
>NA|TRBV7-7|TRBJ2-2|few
TGTGCCAGCAGCCCGGGGACCGTCCGGGGGGAGCTGTTTTTT
CASSPGTVRGELFF
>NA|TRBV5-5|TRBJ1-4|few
TGTGCCAGCAGCTCCGGTTCTAATGAAAAACTGTTTTTT
CASSSGSNEKLFF
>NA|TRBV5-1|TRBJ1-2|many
TGCGCCAGCAGCTTGGACGGGGGGCCAAACTATGGCTACACCTTC
CASSLDGGPNYGYTF
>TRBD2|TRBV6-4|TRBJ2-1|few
TGTGCCAGCAGTGGGACTATGACTAGCCTATACAATGAGCAGTTCTTC
CASSGTMTSLYNEQFF
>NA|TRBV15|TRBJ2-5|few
TGTGCCACCAGCACTTTAAGTGAAGAGGAGACCCAGTACTTC
CATSTLSEEETQYF
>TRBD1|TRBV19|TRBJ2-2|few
TGTGCCAGTAGTATGCGCAGGGGGCTTGGATCGCCCGGGGAGCTGTTTTTT
CASSMRRGLGSPGELFF
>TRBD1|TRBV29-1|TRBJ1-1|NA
TGCAGCGTTGGAGGGACAGGTGAAGCTTTCTTT
CSVGGTGEAFF
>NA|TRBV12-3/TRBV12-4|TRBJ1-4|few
TGTGCCAGCAGTTCAGCCGAAAAACTGTTTTTT
CASSSAEKLFF
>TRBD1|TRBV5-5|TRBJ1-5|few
TGTGCCAGCAGCTCCCGGGACAGTGGGCAGCCCCAGCATTTT
CASSSRDSGQPQHF
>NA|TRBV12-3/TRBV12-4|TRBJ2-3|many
TGTGCCAGCACCCCGCTAGGTACTGGCACAGATACGCAGTATTTT
CASTPLGTGTDTQYF
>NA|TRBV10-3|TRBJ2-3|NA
TGTGCCATCAGTGAGAGGCGGGGCGGCTCAGATACGCAGTATTTT
CAISERRGGSDTQYF
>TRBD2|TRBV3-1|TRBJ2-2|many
TGTGCCAGCAGCCAAGACCGGACTAGCAACACCGGGGAGCTGTTTTTT
CASSQDRTSNTGELFF
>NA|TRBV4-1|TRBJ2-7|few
TGCGCCAGCAGCCAAGTGTTGACAGAGAGATCCTACGAGCAGTACTTC
CASSQVLTERSYEQYF
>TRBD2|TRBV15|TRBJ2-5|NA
TGTGCCACCAGCAGAAAGGGACTAGCGGGGGGACATCAAGAGACCCAGTACTTC
CATSRKGLAGGHQETQYF
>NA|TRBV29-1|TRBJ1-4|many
TGCAGCGTTGAAGATCACGTGAGGGAAAAACTGTTTTTT
CSVEDHVREKLFF
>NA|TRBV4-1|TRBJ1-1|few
TGCGCCAGCAGCCAAGCTACCTTCCCGAGGGGAACTTTCTTT
CASSQATFPRGTFF
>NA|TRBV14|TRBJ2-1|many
TGTGCCAGCAGCCAAGACCGGACTAACTACAATGAGCAGTTCTTC
CASSQDRTNYNEQFF
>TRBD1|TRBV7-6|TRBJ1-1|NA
TGTGCCAGCAGCTTAGTCGGACAGGCGAACACTGAAGCTTTCTTT
CASSLVGQANTEAFF
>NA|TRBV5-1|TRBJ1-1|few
TGCGCCAGCAGCCCCCCAAGGGAGGACACTGAAGCTTTCTTT
CASSPPREDTEAFF
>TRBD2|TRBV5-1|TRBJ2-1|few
TGCGCCAGCAGCTGGGGGACGATTAGTATAGGTAGCGGGAGTGGTGAGCAGTTCTTC
CASSWGTISIGSGSGEQFF
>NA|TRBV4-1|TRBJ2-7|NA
TGCGCCAGCAGCCAAGAGGGAATGCTATACGAGCAGTACTTC
CASSQEGMLYEQYF
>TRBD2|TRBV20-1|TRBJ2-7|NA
TGCAGTGCTACCCCTCTGCGGGAGGGCCTCGAGCAGTACTTC
CSATPLREGLEQYF
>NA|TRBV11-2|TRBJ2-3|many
TGTGCCAGCAGCCAGCCGAGGGTCAACACAGATACGCAGTATTTT
CASSQPRVNTDTQYF
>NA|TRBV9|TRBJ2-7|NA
TGTGCCAGCAGCGTAGGCTCCTTTAACGAGCAGTACTTC
CASSVGSFNEQYF
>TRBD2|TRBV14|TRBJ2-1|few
TGTGCCAGCAGCAAAGATAGCGGGGGAACCTACGATGAGCAGTTCTTC
CASSKDSGGTYDEQFF
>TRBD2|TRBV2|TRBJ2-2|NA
TGTGCCATCAGTCTGAGGCTTACTAGCGGAGCGAACACCGGGGAGCTGTTTTTT
CAISLRLTSGANTGELFF
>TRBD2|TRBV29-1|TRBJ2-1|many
TGCAGCGTTGAGGAATGGTCTAGCGGTGAGCAGTTCTTC
CSVEEWSSGEQFF
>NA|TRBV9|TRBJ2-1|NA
TGTGCCAGCAGCGTAGGGGAAGTATCCTACAATGAGCAGTTCTTC
CASSVGEVSYNEQFF
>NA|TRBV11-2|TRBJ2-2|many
TGTGCCAGCAGCTTAGGGGATTACACCGGGGAGCTGTTTTTT
CASSLGDYTGELFF
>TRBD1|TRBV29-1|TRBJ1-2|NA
TGCAGCGTTGAAGATGGACAGGAACCTAACTATGGCTACACCTTC
CSVEDGQEPNYGYTF
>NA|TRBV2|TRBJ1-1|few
TGTGCCAGCCCCGACAGTATGCAAGCTTTCTTT
CASPDSMQAFF
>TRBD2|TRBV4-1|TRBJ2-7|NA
TGCGCCAGCAGCCCCGGTCGGGGGGAGTTGACTTACGAGCAGTACTTC
CASSPGRGELTYEQYF
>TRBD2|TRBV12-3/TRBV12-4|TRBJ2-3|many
TGTGCCAGCAGCAGAGCGGGGATGACAGATACGCAGTATTTT
CASSRAGMTDTQYF
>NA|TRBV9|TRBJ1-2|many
TGTGCCAGCAGCGAGAGCCCCCAGGGTAGTACATATGGCTACACCTTC
CASSESPQGSTYGYTF
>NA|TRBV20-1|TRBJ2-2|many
TGCAGTGCTAGAGATTTTTACAACGGGGAGCTGTTTTTT
CSARDFYNGELFF
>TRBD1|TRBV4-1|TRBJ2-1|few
TGCGCCAGCAGCCAAGATAATTTGGGACAGGGTGTGAATGAGCAGTTCTTC
CASSQDNLGQGVNEQFF
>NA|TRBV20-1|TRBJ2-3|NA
TGCAGTGCACGGGCCCAGTACGGCACAGATACGCAGTATTTT
CSARAQYGTDTQYF
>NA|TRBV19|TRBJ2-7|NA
TGTGCCAGTAGTTACACGGGAGATCAGTACGAGCAGTACTTC
CASSYTGDQYEQYF
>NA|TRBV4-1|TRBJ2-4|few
TGCGCCAGCAGCCAGATCACGGAAGCCAAAAACATTCAGTACTTC
CASSQITEAKNIQYF
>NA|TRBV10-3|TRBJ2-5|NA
TGTGCCATCAGTGAAGGGTGGAGCAGCCAAGAGACCCAGTACTTC
CAISEGWSSQETQYF
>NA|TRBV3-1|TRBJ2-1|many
TGTGCCAGCAGCCAAGAAAGATTGAGACCACAGACCTACAATGAGCAGTTCTTC
CASSQERLRPQTYNEQFF
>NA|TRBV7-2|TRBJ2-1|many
TGTGCCAGCACCTATAGAGGGATCAGCTACAGGGATGAGCAGTTCTTC
CASTYRGISYRDEQFF